The clone carrying this T cell receptor beta chain was seen a few times. Its antigen remains unknown. The data were taken from a study of vaccination effects on CD4 cells after COVID-19. Sequencing followed a ViraFEST assay step that expanded antigen-specific CD4+ T cells with viral peptide pools. Once cultured for more than nine days, the cells underwent separation to obtain CD4+ T cells. Vaccine recipients had no previous SARS-CoV-2 infection; their nucleocapsid antibodies were negative. Cultures used a few million PBMC per well, approximately 9.7 IU/ml IL-2 and roughly 10 ug/ml peptides. Assay used: immunoSEQ multiplex PCR; TCRdb lists only in-frame clones, some missing. Of 60,000 to 70,000 clones listed, 80% to 90% were seen once; the top ten hold about 2.5%. V lost 4 bases to trimming and J lost 4 bases, with 25 bases between them. The CDR3 contains 17 residues. Germline assignment: CDR1 GTSNPN and CDR2 SVGIG (reference sequence).

Study-wide results and caveats: Just 1 of 255 vaccine-induced clones in healthy recipients was cross-reactive.

The V gene is TRBV30, the J gene TRBJ1-2; tentatively, D is TRBD1 (6 bases). The receptor was isolated from a human donor who received a COVID-19 vaccine. The sample consisted of CD4+ T cells from PBMCs cultured with HCoV-229E spike peptides, taken before COVID-19 vaccination. CDR3 sequence: CAWTSGVLVGAIYGYTF. CDR3 coding DNA: TGTGCCTGGACCTCAGGGGTATTGGTGGGAGCAATCTATGGCTACACCTTC. Supplemented by reference TRBV30 and TRBJ1-2, the full variable domain reads SQTIHQWPATLVQPVGSPLSLECTVEGTSNPNLYWYRQAAGRGLQLLFYSVGIGQISSEVPQNLSASRPQDRQFILSSKKLLLSDSGFYLCAWTSGVLVGAIYGYTFGSGTRLTVV.